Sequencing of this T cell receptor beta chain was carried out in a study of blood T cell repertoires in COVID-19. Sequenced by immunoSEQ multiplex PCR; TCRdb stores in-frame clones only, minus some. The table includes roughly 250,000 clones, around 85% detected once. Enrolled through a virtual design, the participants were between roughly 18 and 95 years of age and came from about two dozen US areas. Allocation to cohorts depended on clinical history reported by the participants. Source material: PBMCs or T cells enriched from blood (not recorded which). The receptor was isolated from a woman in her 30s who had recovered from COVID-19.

This chain's CDR3 is CASRLDSGTQYF. For the CDR3, the DNA is TGTGCCAGCAGGTTAGACTCGGGGACCCAGTACTTC. The genes are TRBV6-5 and TRBJ2-5; D gene ambiguous. CDR3 size: 12 residues. The germline CDR1 and CDR2 sequences are MNHEY and SVGAGI. Trimming took off 6 bases at V and 7 bases at J, with 12 bases between the two ends.